A single sample gave rise to the 27 T cell receptor beta chains below, sequenced in a study of cytomegalovirus exposure and HLA in healthy donors. Primers included in the PCR were 60 Vbeta and 13 Jbeta primers. TCRdb's table, derived via immunoSEQ multiplex PCR, lists solely in-frame clones and lacks some. The profile shows some 180,000 clones, over 70% of them singletons. Sequences were obtained from PBMCs. The source of these receptors is a man in his forties in good health and CMV-seropositive.

CDR3 region: CASMKRGSSYEQYF. In nucleotides, the CDR3 is TGTGCCAGCATGAAACGCGGGTCCTCCTACGAGCAGTACTTC. V is TRBV5-6 and J is TRBJ2-5; tentative D call: TRBD2 (5 bases). The DNA end is more similar to TRBJ2-7, so the J call may be wrong. There are 14 residues in the CDR3. CDR1 is SGHDT and CDR2 is YYEEEE in the germline V gene.

This rearrangement joins TRBV18 to TRBJ2-7; TRBD2 matches 12 bases. Germline assignment: CDR1 KGHSH and CDR2 LQKENI. V lost 4 bases, J lost 4 bases, and 5 bases stayed unmatched. The CDR3 has 15 amino acids. The CDR3 here is CASSLRLAGEYEQYF. The CDR3 nucleotides read TGTGCCAGCTCACTAAGACTAGCGGGGGAATACGAGCAGTACTTC.

The DNA of the CDR3 is TGTGCCAGCAGCCTAAGTCTGCAGGATACGCAGTATTTT. Amino acid sequence: CASSLSLQDTQYF. V is TRBV7-3 and J is TRBJ2-3; D gene uncertain. Germline V gene data show CDR1 as SGHTA and CDR2 as FQGTGA. Trimming stripped 5 bases from V and 6 bases from J, with 12 bases between. CDR3 length: 13 residues. The full variable domain, rest sourced from reference TRBV7-3 and TRBJ2-3, is GAGVSQTPSNKVTEKGKYVELRCDPISGHTALYWYRQSLGQGPEFLIYFQGTGAADDSGLPNDRFFAVRPEGSVSTLKIQRTERGDSAVYLCASSLSLQDTQYFGPGTRLTVL.

The V gene is TRBV19, the J gene TRBJ1-1; tentatively, D is TRBD1 (6 bases). V dropped 7 bases and J dropped 5 bases, with 14 bases sitting between them. CDR1 and CDR2 from the germline V gene are LNHDA and SQIVND (reference sequence). The CDR3 is 13 residues long. CDR3 sequence reads: CASTFRGETEAFF. CDR3 coding DNA: TGTGCCAGTACCTTCAGGGGTGAAACTGAAGCTTTCTTT.

Remarks on this clone: Within the sample, other DNA sequences also encode this same CDR3. This chain links TRBV6-5 with TRBJ2-2; 8 bases are a match to TRBD1. With 6 bases clipped from V and 5 bases from J, the junction kept 8 bases outside the gene matches. The length of the CDR3 is 15 residues. CDR1 is MNHEY and CDR2 is SVGAGI in the germline V gene. The chain's CDR3 is CASRLQGGDTGELFF. The CDR3 nucleotides read TGTGCCAGCAGGTTACAGGGGGGCGATACCGGGGAGCTGTTTTTT.

The V and J genes are TRBV28 and TRBJ2-2, with 15 bases identical to TRBD2. V was clipped by 7 bases and J by 4 bases; unmatched bases: 13. The CDR3 totals 19 residues. CDR1 and CDR2 (germline): MDHEN, SYDVKM. The CDR3 spells CASIPLRTSGRVSTGELFF. In DNA form, the CDR3 reads TGTGCCAGCATTCCTCTGAGGACTAGCGGGAGGGTGAGCACCGGGGAGCTGTTTTTT.

On this clone: The same CDR3 is also encoded by other DNA sequences in this sample. This chain connects TRBV27 to TRBJ2-7; D is undetermined. The length of the CDR3 is 15 residues. Germline assignment: CDR1 MNHEY and CDR2 SMNVEV (reference sequence). The V and J ends lost 0 bases and 5 bases respectively, with 14 bases between them. The CDR3 DNA reads TGTGCCAGCAGTTTATCCGCAAAAGCAATCCACGAGCAGTACTTC. It yields the protein CASSLSAKAIHEQYF.

V gene TRBV30 combines with J gene TRBJ2-3, with D unresolved. The germline CDR1 and CDR2 sequences are GTSNPN and SVGIG (reference sequence). The V gene lost 8 bases and the J gene lost 0 bases, with 12 bases spanning the gap. The CDR3 contains 13 residues. For the CDR3, the DNA is TGTGCCAGCTCGGTAAGCAGCACAGATACGCAGTATTTT. Translation gives CASSVSSTDTQYF.

In its sample, this clone was seen once. J is TRBJ1-3 and V is TRBV9; D is unresolved. Germline V gene data show CDR1 as SGDLS and CDR2 as YYNGEE. This CDR3 is 13 amino acids long. Trimming took 3 bases from V and 7 from J, leaving 11 bases between them. The chain's CDR3 is CASSGGPFNTIYF. CDR3 nucleotide sequence: TGTGCCAGCAGCGGAGGGCCGTTTAACACCATATATTTT.

This clone has only a few counts. The chain joins TRBV6-5 to TRBJ1-2, with D maybe TRBD1 (5 bases). Germline V gene sequence: CDR1 MNHEY, CDR2 SVGAGI. V was trimmed by 6 bases and J by 4 bases, leaving 18 bases between them. This CDR3 has 15 residues. The DNA of the CDR3 is TGTGCCAGCAGGCAAACAGGAGTAGGGGCCTATGGCTACACCTTC. It specifies CASRQTGVGAYGYTF.

The rearrangement uses TRBV6-1 and TRBJ2-5, with 9 bases that match TRBD1. Gene TRBJ2-7 matches the end of the DNA better, so the J call may be wrong. The CDR3 is made up of 14 amino acids. Germline V lookup: CDR1 MNHNS, CDR2 SASEGT. CDR3 amino acids: CASSELQGASEQYF. As DNA, the CDR3 is TGTGCCAGCAGTGAACTACAGGGGGCCAGCGAGCAGTACTTC.

The chain combines TRBV30 with TRBJ1-2; D is uncertain. This CDR3 is 11 amino acids long. Germline CDR1 and CDR2: GTSNPN and SVGIG (reference sequence). V gave up 5 bases and J gave up 9 bases, with 13 bases separating them. In nucleotides, the CDR3 is TGTGCCTGGCTAGAGGCTGGAAGCTACACCTTC. Translating it yields CAWLEAGSYTF.

Regarding this clone: This specimen includes other DNA sequences encoding the same CDR3. The V and J genes are TRBV9 and TRBJ1-3; TRBD1 matches at 11 bases. Germline V gives CDR1 SGDLS, CDR2 YYNGEE. The CDR3 is made up of 16 amino acids. After removal of 4 bases from V and 4 bases from J, the junction contained 7 bases not matched to a gene. This CDR3 is CASSPTGQGGGNTIYF. The CDR3 region has the DNA TGTGCCAGCAGCCCGACGGGACAGGGGGGCGGAAACACCATATATTTT.

This chain connects TRBV10-1 to TRBJ2-3, with D maybe TRBD2 (5 bases). The germline CDR1 and CDR2 sequences are WNHNN and SYGVQD (reference sequence). V shed 2 bases and J shed 5 bases, with 11 bases lying between them. The CDR3 is made up of 14 amino acids. As DNA, the CDR3 is TGCGCCAGCAGTGAGACCCTAGGGAGAGATACGCAGTATTTT. Its protein product is CASSETLGRDTQYF.

The chain is built from TRBV10-2 and TRBJ2-1; D is unclear. The V and J ends lost 4 bases and 4 bases respectively, with 5 bases between them. In germline, CDR1 is WSHSY, CDR2 SAAADI. This CDR3 has 12 residues. CDR3 protein: CASSVQYNEQFF. CDR3 nucleotide sequence: TGCGCCAGCAGTGTGCAGTACAATGAGCAGTTCTTC.

This chain uses TRBV6-5 with TRBJ2-1; 10 nucleotides line up with TRBD1. Germline CDR1 is MNHEY and CDR2 is SVGAGI. The CDR3 extends over 15 amino acids. V lost 6 bases and J lost 5; bases outside the gene matches: 7. CDR3 bases: TGTGCCAGCAGCGAGACCGGGACAGGGGACAATGAGCAGTTCTTC. As protein: CASSETGTGDNEQFF.

The DNA for the CDR3 is TGCAGCGCCGGTCCGGGACAAGGGAACACTGAAGCTTTCTTT. Amino acid sequence: CSAGPGQGNTEAFF. The rearrangement joins TRBV29-1 to TRBJ1-1; D perhaps matches TRBD1 (6 bases). The CDR3 runs to 14 residues. The V gene's germline CDR1 is SQVTM and CDR2 ANQGSEA. V lost 7 bases and J lost 1, with 16 bases in between.

The chain is built from TRBV2 and TRBJ2-7; TRBD2 matches at 7 bases. The CDR3 has 15 residues. CDR1 and CDR2 from the germline V gene are SNHLY and FYNNEI. V was clipped by 1 base and J by 7 bases; unmatched bases: 10. The CDR3 nucleotides read TGTGCCAGCAGTGAAGGGGGCGGGAGTACGAAAGAGCAGTACTTC. Encoded protein: CASSEGGGSTKEQYF.

This chain links TRBV19 with TRBJ1-5; 8 bases are a match to TRBD1. The CDR3 runs to 14 residues. V dropped 3 bases and J dropped 2; count of bases not matched to a gene: 0. Germline V gene lookup returns CDR1 LNHDA and CDR2 SQIVND (reference sequence). The CDR3 loop is CASSMTGGNQPQHF. In nucleotides, the CDR3 is TGTGCCAGTAGTATGACAGGGGGCAATCAGCCCCAGCATTTT.

CDR3 sequence reads: CASSLAWTRDHEQYF. In DNA form, the CDR3 reads TGCGCCAGCAGCTTGGCCTGGACTAGGGACCACGAGCAGTACTTC. V gene TRBV5-1 combines with J gene TRBJ2-7, with 7 positions matching TRBD2. Germline values: CDR1 SGHRS, CDR2 YFSETQ. Trimming cost V 0 bases and J 5 bases; bases outside gene matches: 8. There are 15 residues in the CDR3.

The gene calls are TRBV28 and TRBJ1-4; D uncertain. CDR3 length: 14 amino acids. Deletions cut 3 bases from V and 7 bases from J, with 12 bases between. Germline CDR1 is MDHEN and CDR2 is SYDVKM. CDR3 loop: CASSFTGNGEKLFF. CDR3 coding DNA: TGTGCCAGCAGTTTCACGGGGAATGGTGAAAAACTGTTTTTT.

This chain links TRBV28 with TRBJ2-3, with D perhaps TRBD1 (6 bases). The germline gives CDR1 MDHEN, CDR2 SYDVKM. CDR3 size: 16 residues. V shed 2 bases and J shed 4 bases, with 16 bases lying between them. The CDR3 reads CASSLDPPAGADTQYF. As DNA, the CDR3 is TGTGCCAGCAGTTTAGATCCTCCGGCAGGGGCAGATACGCAGTATTTT.

The chain is built from TRBV5-1 and TRBJ2-1; TRBD2 agrees at 14 bases. The CDR3 runs to 16 residues. The V and J ends lost 3 bases and 10 bases, in that order; junction bases with no gene match: 9. In germline, CDR1 is SGHRS, CDR2 YFSETQ. This CDR3 reads CASSSGLAGVVREQFF. The CDR3 coding sequence is TGCGCCAGCAGCTCGGGACTAGCGGGAGTGGTGAGGGAGCAGTTCTTC. Based on the CDR3 plus reference TRBV5-1 and TRBJ2-1, the full variable domain is KAGVTQTPRYLIKTRGQQVTLSCSPISGHRSVSWYQQTPGQGLQFLFEYFSETQRNKGNFPGRFSGRQFSNSRSEMNVSTLELGDSALYLCASSSGLAGVVREQFFGPGTRLTVL.

This clone showed up just once. CDR3 nucleotide sequence: TGCGCCAGCAGCCAAGATCCTCCCCCCACTCCATACAATGAGCAGTTCTTC. Its translation: CASSQDPPPTPYNEQFF. The rearrangement joins TRBV4-1 to TRBJ2-1; the D is unclear. CDR3 size: 17 residues. Germline V gene lookup returns CDR1 MGHRA and CDR2 YSYEKL. Trimming removed 0 bases from V and 4 bases from J, with 16 bases in between.

The chain recombines TRBV6-1 with TRBJ1-4; possible D gene TRBD1, 6 bases. Germline V lookup: CDR1 MNHNS, CDR2 SASEGT. The CDR3 extends over 14 amino acids. Trimming pared 8 bases from V and 0 bases from J, leaving 10 bases between. Here the CDR3 DNA reads TGTGCCAGCTCCGGACAGCCAACTAATGAAAAACTGTTTTTT. As protein: CASSGQPTNEKLFF.

The V call is TRBV6-4, the J call TRBJ1-2; D remains ambiguous. The CDR3 is 13 residues long. Trimming shortened V by 5 bases and J by 4 bases, and 11 bases separated the two germline ends. The V gene's germline CDR1 is MRHNA and CDR2 SNTAGT. Here the CDR3 DNA reads TGTGCCAGCAGTCCGGAGGGCGGCTATGGCTACACCTTC. Translated, it gives CASSPEGGYGYTF.

V is TRBV7-9 and J is TRBJ1-2; 10 bases map to TRBD1. Losses at the gene ends were 4 bases for V and 7 bases for J; bases not matched to a gene: 6. The CDR3 consists of 14 residues. The germline CDR1 and CDR2 sequences are SEHNR and FQNEAQ (reference sequence). The CDR3 here is CASSSLDRGPGYTF. CDR3 coding DNA: TGTGCCAGCAGCTCACTAGACAGGGGGCCTGGCTACACCTTC.